Described below is a single TCR beta chain sequence and its context. Its antigen is unidentified. These data belong to a study of T cells in Graves' hyperthyroidism and ophthalmopathy. Subjects with ophthalmopathy showed a Clinical Activity Score no lower than 3, a NOSPECS grade no lower than 4, and a duration shorter than 3 months. Thyroid ultrasound and orbital computed tomography, with clinical symptoms and serum thyroxine and TRAb, informed diagnoses. Whole-study results and caveats: The model identified upcoming ophthalmopathy a median about 7.1 months ahead of onset. Most expanded thyroid clonotypes above 0.001 also appeared in blood.

The CDR3 length is 14 residues. CDR1 is SNHLY and CDR2 is FYNNEI in the germline V gene. Trimming cost V 3 bases and J 2 bases, with 11 bases left between them. Researchers amplified the TCR beta CDR3 regions from RNA transcripts. First-round RT-PCR with HTBI primers amplified the TCR CDR3 region. One entry per CDR3 protein results from TCRdb running MiXCR on the multiplex PCR reads. This table holds about half a million distinct CDR3 sequences, roughly 24% found once. This sequence originates from a woman in her thirties with Graves' ophthalmopathy. The chain joins TRBV2 to TRBJ2-7, with D perhaps TRBD1 or TRBD2 (5 bases each). Input material: blood. CDR3 sequence (DNA): TGTGCCAGCAGTGACCAGGGACCCACCTACGAGCAGTACTTC. Its translation is CASSDQGPTYEQYF.